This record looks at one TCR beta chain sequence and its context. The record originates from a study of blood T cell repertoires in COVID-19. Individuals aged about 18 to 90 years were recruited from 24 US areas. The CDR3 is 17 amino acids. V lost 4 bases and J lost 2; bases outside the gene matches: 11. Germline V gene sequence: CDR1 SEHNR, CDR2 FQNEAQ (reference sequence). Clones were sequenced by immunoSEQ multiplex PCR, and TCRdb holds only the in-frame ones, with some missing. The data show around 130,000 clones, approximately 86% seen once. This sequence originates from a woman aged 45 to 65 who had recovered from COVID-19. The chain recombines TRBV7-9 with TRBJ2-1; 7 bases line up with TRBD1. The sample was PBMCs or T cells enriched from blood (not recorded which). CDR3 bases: TGTGCCAGCAGCTCACTCAATGACGGGACAGCCTACAATGAGCAGTTCTTC. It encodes CASSSLNDGTAYNEQFF.